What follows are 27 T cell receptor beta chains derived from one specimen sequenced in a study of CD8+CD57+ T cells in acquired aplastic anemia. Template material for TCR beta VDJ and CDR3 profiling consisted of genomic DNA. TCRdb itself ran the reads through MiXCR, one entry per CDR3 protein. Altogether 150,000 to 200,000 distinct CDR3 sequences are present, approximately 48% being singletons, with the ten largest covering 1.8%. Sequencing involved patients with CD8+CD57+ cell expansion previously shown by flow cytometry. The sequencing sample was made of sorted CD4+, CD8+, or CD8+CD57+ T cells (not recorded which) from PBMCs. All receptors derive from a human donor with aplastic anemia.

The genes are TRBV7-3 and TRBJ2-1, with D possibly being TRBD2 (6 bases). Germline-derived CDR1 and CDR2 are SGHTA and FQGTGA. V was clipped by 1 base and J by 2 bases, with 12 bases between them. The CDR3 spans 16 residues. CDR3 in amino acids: CASSLIPGVPYNEQFF. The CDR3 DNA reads TGTGCCAGCAGCTTAATACCGGGAGTCCCCTACAATGAGCAGTTCTTC.

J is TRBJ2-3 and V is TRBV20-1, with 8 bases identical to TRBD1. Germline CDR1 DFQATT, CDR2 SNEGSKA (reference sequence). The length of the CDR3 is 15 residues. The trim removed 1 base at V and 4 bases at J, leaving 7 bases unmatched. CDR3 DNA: TGCAGTGCTAGAGGGACAGGGAGTACTTCAGATACGCAGTATTTT. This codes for CSARGTGSTSDTQYF.

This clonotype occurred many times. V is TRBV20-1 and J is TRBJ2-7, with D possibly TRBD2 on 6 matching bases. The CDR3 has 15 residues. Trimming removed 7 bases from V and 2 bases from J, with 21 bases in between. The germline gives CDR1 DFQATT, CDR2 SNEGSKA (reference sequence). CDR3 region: CSVPRSGSEAYEQYF. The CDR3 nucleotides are TGCAGTGTTCCCCGTTCCGGGAGTGAGGCCTACGAGCAGTACTTC.

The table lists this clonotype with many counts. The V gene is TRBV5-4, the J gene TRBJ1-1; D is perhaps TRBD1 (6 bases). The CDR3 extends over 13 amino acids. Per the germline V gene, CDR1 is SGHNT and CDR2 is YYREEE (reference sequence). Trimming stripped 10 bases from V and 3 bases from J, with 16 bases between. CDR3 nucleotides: TGTGCCGGTGGCGACAGGCCCGACACTGAAGCTTTCTTT. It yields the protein CAGGDRPDTEAFF.

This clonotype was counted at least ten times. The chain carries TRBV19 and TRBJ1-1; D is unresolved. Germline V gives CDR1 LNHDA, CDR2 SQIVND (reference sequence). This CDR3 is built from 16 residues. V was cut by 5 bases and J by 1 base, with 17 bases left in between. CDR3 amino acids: CASSPALGRGNTEAFF. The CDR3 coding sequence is TGTGCCAGTAGTCCCGCTCTCGGACGGGGGAACACTGAAGCTTTCTTT.

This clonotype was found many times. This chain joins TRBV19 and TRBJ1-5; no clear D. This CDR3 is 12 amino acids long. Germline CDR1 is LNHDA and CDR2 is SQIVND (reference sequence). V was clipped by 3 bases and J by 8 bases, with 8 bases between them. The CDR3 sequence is CASSMGNKPQHF. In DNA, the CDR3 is TGTGCCAGTAGTATGGGGAATAAGCCCCAGCATTTT.

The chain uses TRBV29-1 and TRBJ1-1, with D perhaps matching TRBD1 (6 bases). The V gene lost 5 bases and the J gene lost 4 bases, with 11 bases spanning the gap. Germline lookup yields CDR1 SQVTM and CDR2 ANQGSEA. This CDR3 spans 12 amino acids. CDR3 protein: CSVQGLGTEAFF. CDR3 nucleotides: TGCAGCGTTCAGGGGCTTGGCACTGAAGCTTTCTTT. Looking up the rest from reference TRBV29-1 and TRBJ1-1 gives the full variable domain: SAVISQKPSRDICQRGTSLTIQCQVDSQVTMMFWYRQQPGQSLTLIATANQGSEATYESGFVIDKFPISRPNLTFSTLTVSNMSPEDSSIYLCSVQGLGTEAFFGQGTRLTVV.

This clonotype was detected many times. CDR3 DNA: TGCGCCAGCAGCCAAAGGGTCCAGAGCTCCTACGAGCAGTACTTC. Protein product: CASSQRVQSSYEQYF. The genes are TRBV4-1 and TRBJ2-7; no firm D call. The CDR3 runs 15 residues. The germline V and J ends were trimmed by 2 bases and 0 bases, with 11 bases remaining between them. Germline CDR1 is MGHRA and CDR2 is YSYEKL.

In DNA, the CDR3 is TGTGCCAGCAGTGCTGCGACTAGCGGGGCCCTTACGCAGTATTTT. Amino acids: CASSAATSGALTQYF. The rearrangement joins TRBV7-2 to TRBJ2-3, with 11 bases lining up with TRBD2. Trimming at V came to 6 bases and at J to 8 bases, leaving 10 bases not matched to a gene. Germline V gene lookup returns CDR1 SGHTA and CDR2 FQGNSA. CDR3 size: 15 residues.

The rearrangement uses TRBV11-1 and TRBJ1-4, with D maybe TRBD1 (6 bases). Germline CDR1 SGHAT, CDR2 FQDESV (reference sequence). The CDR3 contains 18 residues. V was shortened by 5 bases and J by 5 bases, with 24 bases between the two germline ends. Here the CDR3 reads CASSPRTVYGSNNEKLFF. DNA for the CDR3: TGTGCCAGCAGCCCCCGGACAGTTTACGGCTCAAACAATGAAAAACTGTTTTTT.

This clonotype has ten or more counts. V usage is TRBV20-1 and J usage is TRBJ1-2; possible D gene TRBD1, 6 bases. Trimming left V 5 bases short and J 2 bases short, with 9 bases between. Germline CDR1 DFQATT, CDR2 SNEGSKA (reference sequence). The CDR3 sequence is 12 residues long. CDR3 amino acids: CSAPQGNYGYTF. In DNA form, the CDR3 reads TGCAGTGCTCCACAGGGAAACTATGGCTACACCTTC.

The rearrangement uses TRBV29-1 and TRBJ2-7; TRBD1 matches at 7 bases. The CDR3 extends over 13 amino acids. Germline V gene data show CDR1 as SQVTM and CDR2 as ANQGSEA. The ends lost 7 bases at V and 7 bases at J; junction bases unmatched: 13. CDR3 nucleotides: TGCAGCGCAATTTACAGGGGACGGAGGGAGCAGTACTTC. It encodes CSAIYRGRREQYF.

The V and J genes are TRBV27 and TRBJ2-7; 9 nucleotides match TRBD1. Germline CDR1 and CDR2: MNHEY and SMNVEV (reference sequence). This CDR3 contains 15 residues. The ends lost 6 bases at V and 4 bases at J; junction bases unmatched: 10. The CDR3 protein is CASRGQGSRFYEQYF. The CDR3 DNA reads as TGTGCCAGCAGGGGACAGGGTAGCCGTTTTTACGAGCAGTACTTC.

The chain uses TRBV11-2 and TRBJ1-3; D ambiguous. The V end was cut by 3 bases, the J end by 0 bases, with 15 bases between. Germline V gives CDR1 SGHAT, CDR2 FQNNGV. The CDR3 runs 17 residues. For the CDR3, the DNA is TGTGCCAGCAGCTTGGGAGACCCAAAGGGCTCTGGAAACACCATATATTTT. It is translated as CASSLGDPKGSGNTIYF.

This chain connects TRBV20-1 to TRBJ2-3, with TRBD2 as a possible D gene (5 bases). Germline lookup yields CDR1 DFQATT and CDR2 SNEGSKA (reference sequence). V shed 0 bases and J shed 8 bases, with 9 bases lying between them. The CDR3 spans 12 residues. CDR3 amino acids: CSARDLATTQYF. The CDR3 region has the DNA TGCAGTGCTAGAGATCTAGCCACTACGCAGTATTTT.

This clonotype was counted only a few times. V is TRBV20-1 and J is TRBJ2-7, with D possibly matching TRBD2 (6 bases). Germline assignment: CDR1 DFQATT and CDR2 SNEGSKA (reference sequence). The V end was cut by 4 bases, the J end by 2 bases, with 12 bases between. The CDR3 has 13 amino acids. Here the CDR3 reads CSATLANTYEQYF. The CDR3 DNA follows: TGCAGTGCTACGCTAGCGAACACCTACGAGCAGTACTTC.

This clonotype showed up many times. The CDR3 DNA follows: TGTGCCAGCAGAACTAGCGGGGCCTACGAGCAGTACTTC. Its translation: CASRTSGAYEQYF. This sequence joins TRBV12-3 or TRBV12-4 and TRBJ2-7; 10 positions match TRBD2. The CDR3 covers 13 residues. Trimming took 6 bases from V and 2 from J; bases not matched to a gene: 1.

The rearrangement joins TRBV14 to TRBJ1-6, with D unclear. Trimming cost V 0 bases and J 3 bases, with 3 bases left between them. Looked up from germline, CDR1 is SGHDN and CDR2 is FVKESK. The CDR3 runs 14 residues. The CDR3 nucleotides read TGTGCCAGCAGCCAAGAGCTCTATAATTCACCCCTCCACTTT. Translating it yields CASSQELYNSPLHF.

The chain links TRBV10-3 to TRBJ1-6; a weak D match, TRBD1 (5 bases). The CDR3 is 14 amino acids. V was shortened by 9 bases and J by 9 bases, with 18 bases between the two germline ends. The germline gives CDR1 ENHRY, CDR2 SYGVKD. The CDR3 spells CAMSGTAWGSPLHF. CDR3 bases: TGTGCCATGTCTGGGACGGCCTGGGGTTCACCCCTCCACTTT.

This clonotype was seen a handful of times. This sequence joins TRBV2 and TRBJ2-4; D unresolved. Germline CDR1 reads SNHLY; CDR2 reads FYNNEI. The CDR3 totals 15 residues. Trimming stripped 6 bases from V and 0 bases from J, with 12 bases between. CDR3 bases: TGTGCCAGCAGGAAATTAAACACAGCCAAAAACATTCAGTACTTC. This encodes CASRKLNTAKNIQYF.

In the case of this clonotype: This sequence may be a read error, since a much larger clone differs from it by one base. Here the CDR3 DNA reads TGTGCCAGCAGCGTAGCGGCCGACAGACACTCTGGAAACACCATATATTTT. Translating gives CASSVAADRHSGNTIYF. The rearrangement links TRBV9 to TRBJ1-3, with D maybe TRBD1 (5 bases). The CDR3 covers 17 residues. The germline V gene has CDR1 SGDLS and CDR2 YYNGEE. V was trimmed by 0 bases and J by 0 bases, leaving 13 bases between them.

CDR3 residues: CASSHHRNSGNTIYF. The DNA for the CDR3 is TGTGCCAGCAGCCATCACAGAAACTCTGGAAACACCATATATTTT. This rearrangement joins TRBV24-1 to TRBJ1-3; no clear D. Trimming cost V 11 bases and J 0 bases, with 16 bases left between them. Germline CDR1 is KGHDR and CDR2 is SFDVKD. This CDR3 has 15 residues.

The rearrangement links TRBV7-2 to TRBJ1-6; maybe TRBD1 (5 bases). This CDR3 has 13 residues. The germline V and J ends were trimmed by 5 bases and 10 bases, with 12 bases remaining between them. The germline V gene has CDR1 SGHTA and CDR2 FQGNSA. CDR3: CASSRDFGSPLHF. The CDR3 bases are TGTGCCAGCAGCCGGGACTTTGGCTCACCCCTCCACTTT.

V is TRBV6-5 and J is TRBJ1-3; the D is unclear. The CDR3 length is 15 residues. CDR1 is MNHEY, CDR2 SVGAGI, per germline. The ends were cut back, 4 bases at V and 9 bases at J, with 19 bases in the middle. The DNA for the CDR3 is TGTGCCAGCAGTTTGCGCCAGGCAGCGTGGAGCACCATATATTTT. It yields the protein CASSLRQAAWSTIYF.

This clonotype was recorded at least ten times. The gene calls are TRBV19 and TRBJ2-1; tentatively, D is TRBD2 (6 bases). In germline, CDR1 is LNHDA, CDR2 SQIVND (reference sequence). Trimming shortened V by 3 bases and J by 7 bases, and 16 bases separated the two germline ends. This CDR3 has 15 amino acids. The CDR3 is CASSMGYSGINEQFF. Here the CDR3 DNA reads TGTGCCAGTAGTATGGGTTATAGCGGCATAAATGAGCAGTTCTTC.

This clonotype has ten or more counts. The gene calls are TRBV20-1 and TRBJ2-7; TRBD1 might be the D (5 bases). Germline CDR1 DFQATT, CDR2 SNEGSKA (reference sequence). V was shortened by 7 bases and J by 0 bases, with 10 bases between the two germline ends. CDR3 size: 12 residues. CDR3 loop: CSGTRSSYEQYF. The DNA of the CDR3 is TGCAGTGGGACAAGATCCTCCTACGAGCAGTACTTC.

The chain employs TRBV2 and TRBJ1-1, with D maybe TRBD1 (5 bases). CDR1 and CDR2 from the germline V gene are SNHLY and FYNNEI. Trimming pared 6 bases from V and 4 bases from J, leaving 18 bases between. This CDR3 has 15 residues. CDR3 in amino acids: CASSFLTKGITEAFF. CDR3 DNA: TGTGCCAGCAGCTTCCTGACTAAGGGGATCACTGAAGCTTTCTTT.